This TCR beta chain derives from a study of blood T cell repertoires in COVID-19. For the study at large: Sources were T cells, B-cell-depleted T cells, or PBMCs; the material itself was cDNA or gDNA.

Original methodology: By means of reference gene primer amplification, nucleated cell counts were estimated. Produced via immunoSEQ multiplex PCR; TCRdb's table is partial and in-frame only. V and J calls plus clone size are reproduced from that table; the DNA served to infer D and trimming. The sample lists 320,000 or so clones, roughly 84% occurring once. The study recruited people aged about 18 to 95 years across 24 US areas. The CDR3 totals 17 residues. Germline lookup yields CDR1 SGHRS and CDR2 YFSETQ. The ends lost 4 bases at V and 6 bases at J; junction bases unmatched: 17. Sequencing was carried out using PBMCs or T cells enriched from blood (not recorded which). The gene calls are TRBV5-1 and TRBJ2-7, with 9 bases that match TRBD1. The clonotype was recovered from a woman in her 30s who had recovered from COVID-19. The CDR3 DNA follows: TGCGCCAGCAGCCCTAATGGTGGGACAGGGCGGTCTTCCGAGCAGTACTTC. Residues: CASSPNGGTGRSSEQYF.